This T cell receptor (beta chain) was recovered during a study of identical twins. Notes on the study in general: The degree of excess twin sharing was weaker in beta out-of-frame sequences.

TCRdb reanalysed the 5' RACE reads using MiXCR and keeps one entry per CDR3 protein. The table has 350,000 to 400,000 distinct CDR3 sequences, around 9.7% seen once; the top ten hold about 9.1%. This clonotype has a count of ten or more. What it binds is unknown. This CDR3 spans 14 amino acids. The V and J ends lost 8 bases and 5 bases, in that order; junction bases with no gene match: 7. The clonotype was recovered from a woman in her forties or fifties in good health. Material: naive T cells sorted from blood. This chain connects TRBV12-3 or TRBV12-4 to TRBJ2-7; 12 nucleotides align to TRBD2. The CDR3, as DNA: TGTGCCAGCCAACTAGCGGGAGGTTTGGACGAGCAGTACTTC. Translated, it gives CASQLAGGLDEQYF.